This is a list of T cell receptor beta chains from one sample in a study of tumor-infiltrating lymphocytes in localized non-small cell lung cancer. Data came from immunoSEQ multiplex PCR; TCRdb stores just in-frame clones and leaves some out. The table lists some 14,000 clones, 68% of them singletons. The sequenced sample consisted of lung tumor tissue. The receptors derive from a human donor with non-small cell lung cancer. The CDR3 runs from the conserved cysteine through the conserved F or W. A D gene is named only where the DNA matches it firmly. Only part of the rows carry a size: once, few, many, or a class if the clone is expanded.

CDR3aa: CASSVGGTGNTEAFF; CDR3nt: TGTGCCAGCAGCGTAGGGGGGACGGGGAACACTGAAGCTTTCTTT; v_gene: TRBV9; j_gene: TRBJ1-1; d_gene: NA; abundance: NA
CDR3aa: CASSIGQVTGNTIYF; CDR3nt: TGTGCCAGTAGTATTGGACAGGTGACGGGAAACACCATATATTTT; v_gene: TRBV19; j_gene: TRBJ1-3; d_gene: TRBD1; abundance: few
CDR3aa: CASSPRENEQFF; CDR3nt: TGTGCCAGCTCACCACGGGAAAATGAGCAGTTCTTC; v_gene: TRBV18; j_gene: TRBJ2-1; d_gene: NA; abundance: NA
CDR3aa: CASSEGNRQPQHF; CDR3nt: TGTGCCAGCAGTGAAGGTAACCGACAGCCCCAGCATTTT; v_gene: TRBV2; j_gene: TRBJ1-5; d_gene: NA; abundance: NA
CDR3aa: CASSPGLSLLNEQFF; CDR3nt: TGCGCCAGCAGCCCGGGACTTTCCCTACTGAATGAGCAGTTCTTC; v_gene: TRBV5-1; j_gene: TRBJ2-1; d_gene: NA; abundance: few
CDR3aa: CASSVEPGGSGNTIYF; CDR3nt: TGTGCCAGCAGCGTAGAACCCGGGGGATCTGGAAACACCATATATTTT; v_gene: TRBV9; j_gene: TRBJ1-3; d_gene: NA; abundance: NA
CDR3aa: CASSRPPGELFF; CDR3nt: TGTGCCAGCAGCCGTCCTCCCGGGGAGCTGTTTTTT; v_gene: TRBV7-9; j_gene: TRBJ2-2; d_gene: NA; abundance: NA
CDR3aa: CASSYSNPGASTF; CDR3nt: TGTGCCAGCAGTTACTCGAATCCGGGCGCATCCACCTTC; v_gene: TRBV6-5; j_gene: TRBJ1-2; d_gene: NA; abundance: once
CDR3aa: CASSLGHLQGTQYF; CDR3nt: TGTGCCAGCAGCTTAGGACACCTCCAAGGGACCCAGTACTTC; v_gene: TRBV7-2; j_gene: TRBJ2-5; d_gene: NA; abundance: NA
CDR3aa: CASSLKPGPVYF; CDR3nt: TGTGCCAGTAGTCTTAAACCGGGCCCCGTATATTTT; v_gene: TRBV19; j_gene: TRBJ1-3; d_gene: NA; abundance: NA
CDR3aa: CASSQGQNYNSPLHF; CDR3nt: TGTGCCAGCAGCCAAGGGCAGAACTATAATTCACCCCTCCACTTT; v_gene: TRBV11-2; j_gene: TRBJ1-6; d_gene: NA; abundance: few
CDR3aa: CASSQGLAGGETQYF; CDR3nt: TGCGCCAGCAGCCAAGGACTAGCGGGAGGAGAGACCCAGTACTTC; v_gene: TRBV5-1; j_gene: TRBJ2-5; d_gene: TRBD2; abundance: NA
CDR3aa: CAWSQVLNTEAFF; CDR3nt: TGTGCCTGGAGTCAGGTCCTGAACACTGAAGCTTTCTTT; v_gene: TRBV30; j_gene: TRBJ1-1; d_gene: NA; abundance: once
CDR3aa: CASSETGHTYEQYF; CDR3nt: TGTGCCAGTAGTGAGACAGGACACACCTACGAGCAGTACTTC; v_gene: TRBV19; j_gene: TRBJ2-7; d_gene: NA; abundance: NA
CDR3aa: CASSLEGDSPLHF; CDR3nt: TGTGCCAGCAGCCTCGAGGGTGATTCACCCCTCCACTTT; v_gene: TRBV11-2; j_gene: TRBJ1-6; d_gene: NA; abundance: NA
CDR3aa: CASSEGQGARGNQPQHF; CDR3nt: TGTGCCAGCAGCGAAGGACAGGGGGCGCGTGGCAATCAGCCCCAGCATTTT; v_gene: TRBV4-2; j_gene: TRBJ1-5; d_gene: TRBD1; abundance: NA
CDR3aa: CASQLSGANVLTF; CDR3nt: TGTGCCAGCCAACTCTCTGGGGCCAACGTCCTGACTTTC; v_gene: TRBV6-5; j_gene: TRBJ2-6; d_gene: NA; abundance: few
CDR3aa: CASSVTPGLAGSGGWNEQFF; CDR3nt: TGTGCCAGCAGCGTCACACCGGGACTAGCGGGGTCCGGGGGGTGGAATGAGCAGTTCTTC; v_gene: TRBV9; j_gene: TRBJ2-1; d_gene: TRBD2; abundance: NA
CDR3aa: CASSSFVVSQASEAFF; CDR3nt: TGTGCCAGCAGTTCTTTCGTCGTGTCTCAGGCCTCTGAAGCTTTCTTT; v_gene: TRBV27; j_gene: TRBJ1-1; d_gene: NA; abundance: once
CDR3aa: CASTGLETQYF; CDR3nt: TGTGCCAGCACAGGGCTGGAGACCCAGTACTTC; v_gene: TRBV2; j_gene: TRBJ2-5; d_gene: NA; abundance: NA
CDR3aa: CASRETGVTDTQYF; CDR3nt: TGTGCCAGTAGGGAGACAGGGGTTACAGATACGCAGTATTTT; v_gene: TRBV19; j_gene: TRBJ2-3; d_gene: TRBD1; abundance: NA
CDR3aa: CASSLTGGHEQYF; CDR3nt: TGTGCCAGTAGCTTGACAGGGGGACACGAGCAGTACTTC; v_gene: TRBV19; j_gene: TRBJ2-7; d_gene: TRBD1; abundance: medium-sized
CDR3aa: CASSPLAGVSDTQYF; CDR3nt: TGTGCCAGCAGCCCTCTAGCGGGAGTCTCAGATACGCAGTATTTT; v_gene: TRBV11-2; j_gene: TRBJ2-3; d_gene: TRBD2; abundance: NA
CDR3aa: CASSLLGQGANEQFF; CDR3nt: TGCGCCAGCAGCTTACTGGGACAGGGGGCGAATGAGCAGTTCTTC; v_gene: TRBV5-1; j_gene: TRBJ2-1; d_gene: TRBD1; abundance: NA
CDR3aa: CASSYSKGSGNTIYF; CDR3nt: TGTGCCAGCAGTTACTCGAAAGGGAGCGGAAACACCATATATTTT; v_gene: TRBV6-5; j_gene: TRBJ1-3; d_gene: NA; abundance: NA
CDR3aa: CASSSRLGIMNEQFF; CDR3nt: TGTGCCAGCAGCTCTAGACTAGGAATTATGAATGAGCAGTTCTTC; v_gene: TRBV5-6; j_gene: TRBJ2-1; d_gene: NA; abundance: NA
CDR3aa: CASSHPRLAGGVPNEQFF; CDR3nt: TGCGCCAGCAGCCATCCTAGACTAGCGGGGGGCGTCCCCAATGAGCAGTTCTTC; v_gene: TRBV4-1; j_gene: TRBJ2-1; d_gene: TRBD2; abundance: NA
CDR3aa: CASKSSGPVPSGYTF; CDR3nt: TGTGCCAGTAAGTCGAGCGGGCCAGTCCCCTCTGGCTACACCTTC; v_gene: TRBV19; j_gene: TRBJ1-2; d_gene: NA; abundance: NA
CDR3aa: CASSYLRVGGGAEAFF; CDR3nt: TGTGCCAGCAGTTACTTACGAGTCGGGGGTGGAGCTGAAGCTTTCTTT; v_gene: TRBV6-5; j_gene: TRBJ1-1; d_gene: NA; abundance: NA
CDR3aa: CASSGTADSYNEQFF; CDR3nt: TGTGCCAGCAGCGGGACAGCCGACTCCTACAATGAGCAGTTCTTC; v_gene: TRBV5-4; j_gene: TRBJ2-1; d_gene: TRBD1; abundance: NA
CDR3aa: CASSEGTGGSTDTQYF; CDR3nt: TGTGCCAGCAGCGAAGGGACAGGAGGGAGCACAGATACGCAGTATTTT; v_gene: TRBV9; j_gene: TRBJ2-3; d_gene: TRBD1; abundance: NA
CDR3aa: CASTKQAGETQYF; CDR3nt: TGCGCCAGCACCAAACAGGCCGGGGAGACCCAGTACTTC; v_gene: TRBV5-1; j_gene: TRBJ2-5; d_gene: NA; abundance: NA
CDR3aa: CASSFRESGYTF; CDR3nt: TGTGCCAGCAGTTTCCGGGAATCTGGCTACACCTTC; v_gene: TRBV7-2; j_gene: TRBJ1-2; d_gene: NA; abundance: NA
CDR3aa: CASSLVGLARQETQYF; CDR3nt: TGTGCCAGCAGCTTAGTGGGCCTAGCGCGTCAAGAGACCCAGTACTTC; v_gene: TRBV11-2; j_gene: TRBJ2-5; d_gene: NA; abundance: NA
CDR3aa: CASRGEYEQYF; CDR3nt: TGCGCCAGCCGGGGGGAGTACGAGCAGTACTTC; v_gene: TRBV5-1; j_gene: TRBJ2-7; d_gene: TRBD2; abundance: NA
CDR3aa: CATLEAAGVSYEQYF; CDR3nt: TGTGCCACCCTTGAGGCTGCAGGAGTATCCTACGAGCAGTACTTC; v_gene: TRBV6-5; j_gene: TRBJ2-7; d_gene: NA; abundance: NA
CDR3aa: CASRKDGLSLGYTF; CDR3nt: TGTGCCAGCAGAAAGGACGGACTAAGCCTTGGCTACACCTTC; v_gene: TRBV14; j_gene: TRBJ1-2; d_gene: NA; abundance: NA
CDR3aa: CASSLETWFGRGRPQHF; CDR3nt: TGTGCCAGCAGCTTGGAGACTTGGTTCGGCAGGGGGCGGCCCCAGCATTTT; v_gene: TRBV5-8; j_gene: TRBJ1-5; d_gene: TRBD1; abundance: NA
CDR3aa: CAWNGQEGEKLFF; CDR3nt: TGTGCCTGGAATGGACAGGAGGGTGAAAAACTGTTTTTT; v_gene: TRBV30; j_gene: TRBJ1-4; d_gene: TRBD1; abundance: few
CDR3aa: CASSFPQGSEQYF; CDR3nt: TGTGCCAGCAGTTTCCCGCAGGGTTCCGAGCAGTACTTC; v_gene: TRBV27; j_gene: TRBJ2-7; d_gene: NA; abundance: NA
CDR3aa: CASSLGVLDIQYF; CDR3nt: TGTGCCAGCAGCTTAGGGGTACTTGACATTCAGTACTTC; v_gene: TRBV7-6; j_gene: TRBJ2-4; d_gene: NA; abundance: once